Listed below are T cell receptor beta chains from one sample, sequenced in a study of cytomegalovirus exposure and HLA in healthy donors. Generated by immunoSEQ multiplex PCR, the TCRdb table keeps only in-frame clones and is missing some. Of about 140,000 clones listed, nearly 10% are singletons. Sequencing used PBMCs. The receptors stem from a man aged 50-60 years in good health and CMV-seronegative. The CDR3 runs from the conserved cysteine through the conserved F or W. Fields, in order: D gene, CDR3 length, clone size, V gene, J gene, CDR3 protein, CDR3 DNA. A D gene is named only where the DNA matches it firmly. For some rows the clone size is stated as once, few or many, or as a class when expanded; others skip it.

d_call: TRBD1; cdr3_length: 15; clone_size: .; v_call: TRBV7-9; j_call: TRBJ2-7; cdr3_aa: CASSPRTGDPYEQYF; cdr3_nt: TGTGCCAGCAGCCCCCGGACAGGGGACCCCTACGAGCAGTACTTC
d_call: .; cdr3_length: 16; clone_size: few; v_call: TRBV5-1; j_call: TRBJ2-1; cdr3_aa: CASSAGDAGSYNEQFF; cdr3_nt: TGCGCCAGCAGCGCTGGGGACGCGGGGTCCTACAATGAGCAGTTCTTC
d_call: TRBD2; cdr3_length: 16; clone_size: .; v_call: TRBV9; j_call: TRBJ2-5; cdr3_aa: CASSVGGAGGLETQYF; cdr3_nt: TGTGCCAGCAGCGTAGGCGGAGCGGGAGGGTTGGAGACCCAGTACTTC
d_call: .; cdr3_length: 14; clone_size: few; v_call: TRBV5-4; j_call: TRBJ2-5; cdr3_aa: CASSLGSDQETQYF; cdr3_nt: TGTGCCAGCAGCTTGGGGAGCGACCAAGAGACCCAGTACTTC
d_call: .; cdr3_length: 16; clone_size: .; v_call: TRBV19; j_call: TRBJ1-4; cdr3_aa: CASRGGGLTPNEKLFF; cdr3_nt: TGTGCCAGTAGAGGGGGGGGGCTTACCCCTAATGAAAAACTGTTTTTT
d_call: TRBD2; cdr3_length: 15; clone_size: few; v_call: TRBV6-5; j_call: TRBJ2-3; cdr3_aa: CASSQVSGRTDTQYF; cdr3_nt: TGTGCCAGCAGTCAGGTTAGCGGGAGGACAGATACGCAGTATTTT
d_call: TRBD1; cdr3_length: 12; clone_size: .; v_call: TRBV30; j_call: TRBJ2-7; cdr3_aa: CAQPGTGDEQYF; cdr3_nt: TGTGCACAACCCGGGACAGGGGACGAGCAGTACTTC
d_call: TRBD1; cdr3_length: 11; clone_size: few; v_call: TRBV29-1; j_call: TRBJ2-7; cdr3_aa: CSAATGAEQYF; cdr3_nt: TGCAGCGCTGCGACAGGGGCCGAGCAGTACTTC
d_call: .; cdr3_length: 16; clone_size: few; v_call: TRBV4-1; j_call: TRBJ1-2; cdr3_aa: CASSQLDLIQNYGSTF; cdr3_nt: TGCGCCAGCAGCCAACTCGACCTGATACAAAACTATGGCTCAACCTTC
d_call: .; cdr3_length: 15; clone_size: few; v_call: TRBV18; j_call: TRBJ1-4; cdr3_aa: CASSPTGSNNEKLFF; cdr3_nt: TGTGCCAGCTCACCTACAGGGTCGAATAATGAAAAACTGTTTTTT
d_call: .; cdr3_length: 15; clone_size: .; v_call: TRBV5-3; j_call: TRBJ2-7; cdr3_aa: CARSRRSWRTCEQYF; cdr3_nt: TGTGCCAGAAGCCGGCGTTCCTGGAGGACGTGCGAGCAGTACTTC
d_call: .; cdr3_length: 16; clone_size: .; v_call: TRBV28; j_call: TRBJ1-3; cdr3_aa: CASRPTGNRSGNTIYF; cdr3_nt: TGTGCCAGCAGGCCGACAGGAAACCGCTCTGGAAACACCATATATTTT
d_call: TRBD1; cdr3_length: 16; clone_size: .; v_call: TRBV4-2; j_call: TRBJ2-7; cdr3_aa: CASSQNPGTGAHEQYF; cdr3_nt: TGTGCCAGCAGCCAAAATCCCGGGACAGGGGCCCACGAGCAGTACTTC
d_call: .; cdr3_length: 16; clone_size: few; v_call: TRBV5-4; j_call: TRBJ2-1; cdr3_aa: CASSPGQSISYNEQFF; cdr3_nt: TGTGCCAGCAGCCCCGGACAGAGCATCTCCTACAATGAGCAGTTCTTC
d_call: TRBD2; cdr3_length: 17; clone_size: few; v_call: TRBV2; j_call: TRBJ2-7; cdr3_aa: CASSEALGLAGVYEQYF; cdr3_nt: TGTGCCAGCAGTGAAGCCCTGGGACTAGCGGGGGTATACGAGCAGTACTTC
d_call: .; cdr3_length: 12; clone_size: few; v_call: TRBV10-3; j_call: TRBJ1-2; cdr3_aa: CAISDGGSGYTF; cdr3_nt: TGTGCCATCAGTGATGGGGGGTCGGGCTACACCTTC
d_call: .; cdr3_length: 13; clone_size: .; v_call: TRBV29-1; j_call: TRBJ2-2; cdr3_aa: CSVGTLNTGELFF; cdr3_nt: TGCAGCGTTGGGACTCTTAACACCGGGGAGCTGTTTTTT
d_call: TRBD1; cdr3_length: 16; clone_size: .; v_call: TRBV6-6; j_call: TRBJ1-1; cdr3_aa: CASSYLADRGSTEAFF; cdr3_nt: TGTGCCAGCAGTTACCTCGCTGACAGGGGAAGCACTGAAGCTTTCTTT
d_call: TRBD2; cdr3_length: 16; clone_size: few; v_call: TRBV7-3; j_call: TRBJ2-1; cdr3_aa: CASSAISSGDYNEQFF; cdr3_nt: TGTGCCAGCAGCGCTATATCTAGCGGGGACTACAATGAGCAGTTCTTC
d_call: .; cdr3_length: 13; clone_size: .; v_call: TRBV2; j_call: TRBJ2-7; cdr3_aa: CASSEQVTYEQYF; cdr3_nt: TGTGCCAGCAGTGAACAGGTAACCTACGAGCAGTACTTC
d_call: .; cdr3_length: 15; clone_size: few; v_call: TRBV18; j_call: TRBJ1-3; cdr3_aa: CASSPRQGTGNTIYF; cdr3_nt: TGTGCCAGCTCACCACGGCAGGGTACTGGAAACACCATATATTTT
d_call: TRBD1; cdr3_length: 16; clone_size: .; v_call: TRBV2; j_call: TRBJ1-5; cdr3_aa: CASSGPGQKSGQPQHF; cdr3_nt: TGTGCCAGCAGCGGACCGGGACAGAAATCCGGTCAGCCCCAGCATTTT
d_call: .; cdr3_length: 13; clone_size: .; v_call: TRBV19; j_call: TRBJ1-5; cdr3_aa: CASSMGSEQPQHF; cdr3_nt: TGTGCCAGTAGTATGGGCTCTGAGCAGCCCCAGCATTTT
d_call: TRBD1; cdr3_length: 14; clone_size: .; v_call: TRBV19; j_call: TRBJ2-1; cdr3_aa: CASSPTGYGHEQFF; cdr3_nt: TGTGCCAGTAGCCCGACAGGGTATGGTCATGAGCAGTTCTTC
d_call: .; cdr3_length: 12; clone_size: .; v_call: TRBV4-2; j_call: TRBJ2-5; cdr3_aa: CASSQAEKEQYF; cdr3_nt: TGTGCCAGCAGCCAAGCAGAAAAGGAGCAGTACTTC